The TCR beta chain under discussion was sequenced for a study of cytomegalovirus exposure and HLA in healthy donors. PCR employed 60 Vbeta and 13 Jbeta primers. Assay used: immunoSEQ multiplex PCR; TCRdb lists only in-frame clones, some missing. The table has around 150,000 clones, around 84% seen once. The CDR3 spans 15 residues. V was pared by 0 bases and J by 0 bases, with 2 bases of the junction left unmatched. From germline, CDR1 is SGHKS and CDR2 YYEKEE (reference sequence). The specimen was PBMCs. This TCR came from a male donor in good health and CMV-seropositive. The chain uses TRBV5-5 and TRBJ2-7; TRBD1 matches at 8 bases. The CDR3 bases are TGTGCCAGCAGCTTGGACAGGGGGAGCTCCTACGAGCAGTACTTC. It encodes CASSLDRGSSYEQYF.